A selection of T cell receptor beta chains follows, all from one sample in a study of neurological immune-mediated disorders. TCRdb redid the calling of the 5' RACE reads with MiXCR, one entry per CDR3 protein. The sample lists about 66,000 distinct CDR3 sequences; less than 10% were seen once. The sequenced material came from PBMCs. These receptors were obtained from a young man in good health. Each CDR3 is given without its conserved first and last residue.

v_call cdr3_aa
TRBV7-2 ASSLPENYGYT
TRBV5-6 ASSLVAGGGLQTQY
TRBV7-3 ASSLTGSGGQETQY
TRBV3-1 ASSQNTGRAAETQY
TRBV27 ASSPNIIGTSWYEQY
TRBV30 AWSVVTSYEQY
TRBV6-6 ASSYGSSYNEQF
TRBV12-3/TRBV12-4 ASTLGQSRQPQH
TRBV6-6 ASSPGLETQY
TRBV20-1 SALPGTGGRTEAF
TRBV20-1 SARDLRNQPQH
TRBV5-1 ASSLVAPMNTEAF
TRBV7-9 ASSLAGGSVYEQY
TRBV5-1 ASSLTANNEQF
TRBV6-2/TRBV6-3 ASSYAIGAYEQY
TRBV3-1 ASSQDLLAVTDTQY
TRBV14 ASSKIGTGNEQF
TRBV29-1 SVGTMNTEAF
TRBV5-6 ASSLYSLGAGANVLT
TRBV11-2 ASSLTPGLAGNNEQF